The 22 T cell receptor beta chains in this list originate from one sample, sequenced in a study of T cell repertoires in cytomegalovirus infection (dated by TCRdb to about 2019). Sequencing used an Illumina HiSeq 1500. TCRdb's own reprocessing of the public reads used fastp at Q25 and MiXCR and kept productive beta chains. Each CDR3 protein appears once, grouped with its most common genes and DNA. The sample has approximately 290,000 distinct CDR3 sequences on record, about 23% of them singletons. Roughly 14% of the sample belongs to the ten largest clones. Source material: PBMCs. The source of these receptors is a human donor in good health (CMV status not recorded). Some clones in this sample may be carry-over from other donors' samples.

This clonotype was observed many times. Written as DNA, the CDR3 is TGTGCCAGCAGCTTAGAAGGGGCGAGGGATAATCAGCCCCAGCATTTT. Protein: CASSLEGARDNQPQHF. V and J are TRBV7-8 and TRBJ1-5, with D possibly being TRBD1 (5 bases). CDR3 length equals 16 residues. CDR1 SGHVS and CDR2 FQNEAQ come from the germline V gene. V was clipped by 1 base and J by 4 bases, with 14 bases between them. Supplemented by reference TRBV7-8 and TRBJ1-5, the full variable domain reads GAGVSQSPRYKVAKRGQDVALRCDPISGHVSLFWYQQALGQGPEFLTYFQNEAQLDKSGLPSDRFFAERPEGSVSTLKIQRTQQEDSAVYLCASSLEGARDNQPQHFGDGTRLSIL.

The CDR3 bases are TGCAGTGCTAGAGATCTTAGCTTTCGGCCCTACGAGCAGTACTTC. Encoded protein: CSARDLSFRPYEQYF. V is TRBV20-1 and J is TRBJ2-7; no clear D gene. V dropped 0 bases and J dropped 2 bases, with 14 bases sitting between them. Per the germline V gene, CDR1 is DFQATT and CDR2 is SNEGSKA (reference sequence). The CDR3 covers 15 residues.

This clonotype was picked up many times. This rearrangement joins TRBV7-2 to TRBJ1-1; D is undetermined. Per germline, CDR1 SGHTA and CDR2 FQGNSA. The CDR3 is made up of 14 amino acids. V gave up 1 base and J gave up 3 bases, with 9 bases separating them. This CDR3 reads CASSLGVLDTEAFF. The DNA of the CDR3 is TGTGCCAGCAGCTTAGGGGTTCTGGACACTGAAGCTTTCTTT. The complete variable domain, with remaining parts taken from reference TRBV7-2 and TRBJ1-1, reads GAGVSQSPSNKVTEKGKDVELRCDPISGHTALYWYRQSLGQGLEFLIYFQGNSAPDKSGLPSDRFSAERTGGSVSTLTIQRTQQEDSAVYLCASSLGVLDTEAFFGQGTRLTVV.

The chain couples TRBV28 to TRBJ2-7, with TRBD2 as a possible D gene (6 bases). The CDR3 has 13 residues. Germline V gene data show CDR1 as MDHEN and CDR2 as SYDVKM. Trimming shortened V by 6 bases and J by 5 bases, and 14 bases separated the two germline ends. CDR3 loop: CASRPGTGDEQYF. As DNA, the CDR3 is TGTGCCAGCAGGCCCGGGACGGGGGACGAGCAGTACTTC.

This clonotype was observed a few times. The rearrangement joins TRBV18 to TRBJ2-7; D unclear. The CDR3 spans 13 residues. The germline V and J ends were trimmed by 3 bases and 2 bases, with 8 bases remaining between them. The germline CDR1 and CDR2 sequences are KGHSH and LQKENI. CDR3 sequence: CASSPDTTYEQYF. The CDR3 nucleotides read TGTGCCAGCTCACCTGACACTACCTACGAGCAGTACTTC.

This clonotype occurred many times. DNA of the CDR3: TGTGCCAGCAGCTTTCGGACTGACACCGGGGAGCTGTTTTTT. It yields the protein CASSFRTDTGELFF. The chain recombines TRBV7-8 with TRBJ2-2; a possible D gene is TRBD2 (5 bases). The CDR3 is made up of 14 amino acids. V gave up 3 bases and J gave up 3 bases, with 8 bases separating them. CDR1 is SGHVS, CDR2 FQNEAQ, per germline.

This clonotype has a count of ten or more. This chain links TRBV6-1 with TRBJ1-4; tentative D call: TRBD1 (5 bases). Per the germline V gene, CDR1 is MNHNS and CDR2 is SASEGT. V was trimmed by 5 bases and J by 8 bases, leaving 21 bases between them. The CDR3 contains 16 residues. The CDR3, as DNA: TGTGCCAGCAGTTTTAACCGGGGGGAGAGAGGCGAAAAACTGTTTTTT. Amino acids: CASSFNRGERGEKLFF.

The V and J genes are TRBV20-1 and TRBJ1-5; 8 bases match TRBD1. Germline V lookup: CDR1 DFQATT, CDR2 SNEGSKA (reference sequence). After removal of 3 bases from V and 6 bases from J, the junction contained 7 bases not matched to a gene. The CDR3 consists of 14 residues. CDR3 DNA: TGCAGTGCTAGGGGGCAGGGGGCAGGTCAGCCCCAGCATTTT. This gives the protein CSARGQGAGQPQHF.

The J gene is TRBJ2-2, the V gene TRBV29-1; no reliable D call. Germline values: CDR1 SQVTM, CDR2 ANQGSEA. Deletions cut 6 bases from V and 2 bases from J, with 13 bases between. The CDR3 extends over 14 amino acids. In nucleotides, the CDR3 is TGCAGCGTCCAATACAGCCTAAACACCGGGGAGCTGTTTTTT. Translating it yields CSVQYSLNTGELFF.

V and J are TRBV6-2 or TRBV6-3 and TRBJ2-3, with D tentatively TRBD2 (6 bases). This CDR3 has 13 residues. Germline V CDR1 and CDR2: MNHEY, SVGEGT. V gave up 7 bases and J gave up 3 bases, with 11 bases separating them. For the CDR3, the DNA is TGTGCCAGCATCCGCCGGGGGACAGATACGCAGTATTTT. Residues: CASIRRGTDTQYF.

In this sample, this clonotype turned up a few times. The CDR3 loop reads CASSLGYGTERTEAFF. The CDR3 nucleotides read TGTGCCAGCAGCTTAGGGTATGGGACAGAGAGGACTGAAGCTTTCTTT. The V call is TRBV11-2, the J call TRBJ1-1; TRBD1 matches at 7 bases. With 1 base clipped from V and 5 bases from J, the junction kept 10 bases outside the gene matches. Germline lookup yields CDR1 SGHAT and CDR2 FQNNGV. This CDR3 has 16 amino acids.

This clonotype has only a few counts. The rearrangement links TRBV29-1 to TRBJ1-2; perhaps TRBD1 as D (6 bases). V was trimmed by 5 bases and J by 1 base, leaving 11 bases between them. Germline loops: CDR1 SQVTM, CDR2 ANQGSEA. There are 13 residues in the CDR3. Here the CDR3 DNA reads TGCAGCGTTAGCCAACAGGGTAACTATGGCTACACCTTC. This gives the protein CSVSQQGNYGYTF.

This clonotype showed up many times. This chain uses TRBV28 with TRBJ1-1, with D possibly TRBD1 on 6 matching bases. Per germline, CDR1 MDHEN and CDR2 SYDVKM. This CDR3 region has 14 residues. The V end lost 8 bases, the J end lost 3 bases, and 16 bases lay between the germline ends. The CDR3 loop reads CASPPPGEDTEAFF. The CDR3 DNA sequence: TGTGCCAGCCCACCCCCAGGGGAGGACACTGAAGCTTTCTTT.

This clonotype was recorded many times. The chain combines TRBV7-9 with TRBJ2-7; 10 bases align to TRBD2. Germline V CDR1 and CDR2: SEHNR, FQNEAQ (reference sequence). With 1 base clipped from V and 5 bases from J, the junction kept 2 bases outside the gene matches. The CDR3 has 14 residues. The CDR3 spells CASSLGTSGNEQYF. DNA of the CDR3: TGTGCCAGCAGCTTAGGGACTAGCGGCAACGAGCAGTACTTC.

This clonotype was seen a few times. This chain connects TRBV11-2 to TRBJ2-1, with TRBD2 matching over 8 bases. CDR1 SGHAT and CDR2 FQNNGV come from the germline V gene. The trim removed 1 base at V and 3 bases at J, leaving 5 bases unmatched. The CDR3 runs 16 residues. CDR3 protein: CASSLVASGSYNEQFF. CDR3 DNA: TGTGCCAGCAGCTTAGTCGCCAGCGGGAGCTACAATGAGCAGTTCTTC.

The chain couples TRBV6-5 to TRBJ1-3; the match to TRBD1 covers 9 bases. This CDR3 has 13 residues. The germline V gene has CDR1 MNHEY and CDR2 SVGAGI. V trimming: 6 bases; J trimming: 4 bases; junction bases outside the gene matches: 1. CDR3 in DNA: TGTGCCAGCAGGACAGGGGGAGGAAACACCATATATTTT. It translates to CASRTGGGNTIYF.

The V gene is TRBV6-1, the J gene TRBJ2-1; weak D call: TRBD2 (6 bases). V lost 6 bases and J 4 bases, leaving 16 bases between the germline ends. Looked up from germline, CDR1 is MNHNS and CDR2 is SASEGT. This CDR3 comprises 15 residues. CDR3 sequence (DNA): TGTGCCAGCAGAGCCTTAGCGGCCATTTACAATGAGCAGTTCTTC. This sequence encodes CASRALAAIYNEQFF.

The rearrangement joins TRBV28 to TRBJ1-1, with D uncertain. The CDR3 totals 12 residues. Germline lookup yields CDR1 MDHEN and CDR2 SYDVKM. The V gene lost 6 bases and the J gene lost 4 bases, with 9 bases spanning the gap. For the CDR3, the DNA is TGTGCCAGCAGGATGGGGAGCACTGAAGCTTTCTTT. It encodes CASRMGSTEAFF. The variable domain in full, with the rest retrieved from reference TRBV28 and TRBJ1-1, is DVKVTQSSRYLVKRTGEKVFLECVQDMDHENMFWYRQDPGLGLRLIYFSYDVKMKEKGDIPEGYSVSREKKERFSLILESASTNQTSMYLCASRMGSTEAFFGQGTRLTVV.

The V gene is TRBV27, the J gene TRBJ2-4; 7 bases match TRBD1. Germline V gene data show CDR1 as MNHEY and CDR2 as SMNVEV (reference sequence). The CDR3 loop spans 14 amino acids. V lost 2 bases to trimming and J lost 8 bases; unmatched junction nucleotides: 6. The CDR3 sequence: CASSLRDSRYIQYF. The CDR3 coding sequence is TGTGCCAGCAGTTTACGGGACAGTCGCTACATTCAGTACTTC.

This clonotype appeared many times. The J gene is TRBJ2-5, the V gene TRBV7-8, with D possibly TRBD2 on 6 matching bases. V lost 5 bases and J lost 9, with 28 bases in between. The CDR3 is 17 amino acids. The germline V gene has CDR1 SGHVS and CDR2 FQNEAQ. CDR3 in amino acids: CASSPHGRLVRTGSQYF. The CDR3 DNA sequence: TGTGCCAGCAGCCCCCACGGACGACTAGTGAGGACCGGGTCCCAGTACTTC.

V usage is TRBV28 and J usage is TRBJ2-2; perhaps TRBD2 as D (6 bases). This CDR3 region has 14 residues. The ends were cut back, 3 bases at V and 6 bases at J, with 11 bases in the middle. Germline V gene sequence: CDR1 MDHEN, CDR2 SYDVKM. The CDR3 coding sequence is TGTGCCAGCAGTTTTGGGGGGAAACCCGGGGAGCTGTTTTTT. It translates to CASSFGGKPGELFF.

This clonotype was counted many times. This sequence joins TRBV6-5 and TRBJ1-5; D is ambiguous. The CDR3 totals 13 residues. The germline gives CDR1 MNHEY, CDR2 SVGAGI. V lost 2 bases to trimming and J lost 0 bases, with 2 bases between them. CDR3 nucleotides: TGTGCCAGCAGTTACCGTAGCAATCAGCCCCAGCATTTT. Its translation: CASSYRSNQPQHF.